The source of this T cell receptor (beta chain) is a study of cytomegalovirus exposure and HLA in healthy donors. Trimming cost V 4 bases and J 3 bases; bases outside gene matches: 4. From germline, CDR1 is LNHDA and CDR2 SQIVND (reference sequence). This CDR3 region has 14 residues. The study ran its PCR with 60 Vbeta and 13 Jbeta primers. The assay was immunoSEQ multiplex PCR, and TCRdb's table has in-frame clones only and misses some. The sample carries over 200,000 clones, 82% recorded once. Sequencing was performed on PBMCs. This chain links TRBV19 with TRBJ2-3, with 7 bases that match TRBD1. This clonotype was sampled from a woman between 35 and 50 years old in good health and CMV-seropositive. The CDR3 sequence is CASSSPTGTDTQYF. The CDR3 nucleotides read TGTGCCAGTAGTAGCCCGACAGGGACAGATACGCAGTATTTT.